This T cell receptor beta chain was retrieved from a study of OX40 agonist ivuxolimab in advanced cancers. The study, taken as a whole, reports: Clonal expansion in partial responders at 0.1-3.0 mg/kg ranked among the lowest. In the 0.1 to 3.0 mg/kg range, CD4+ and CD8+ blood T cells had expanded clonally by week 6.

Some clones are missing from TCRdb's copy, which holds only in-frame ones; the method was immunoSEQ multiplex PCR. Among approximately 49,000 clones listed, 75% to 85% were seen once. Comments on this clone: Its target is unknown.

V gave up 3 bases and J gave up 7 bases; unmatched junction bases: 14. Germline-derived CDR1 and CDR2 are SGDLS and YYNGEE. CDR3 size: 19 residues. This material consisted of CD4+ or CD8+ T cells sorted from blood, taken in a trial of the OX40 agonist ivuxolimab. The TCR was taken from an adult with an advanced solid tumor such as melanoma, head and neck, liver or kidney cancer. This chain connects TRBV9 to TRBJ2-3; 16 nucleotides align to TRBD2. For the CDR3, the DNA is TGTGCCAGCAGCGCCGCAGCCGGGACTAGCGGGGGGGCCGCATATACGCAGTATTTT. Protein sequence: CASSAAAGTSGGAAYTQYF.